The 14 T cell receptor beta chains listed next were all sequenced from one sample in a study of shared clonotypes between healthy human individuals. Clones were sequenced by immunoSEQ multiplex PCR, and TCRdb holds only the in-frame ones, with some missing. This table has 800,000 to 1,200,000 clones, about 80% appearing once. The sequencing sample was made of memory CD4+ T cells from PBMCs. Stated subset: CD45RA-negative fraction. The source of these receptors is a man aged 18 to 30 in good health. Some clones in this sample may be carry-over from other donors' samples.

This clone occurred once. This rearrangement joins TRBV5-1 to TRBJ2-5, with TRBD2 matching 14 bases. V lost 4 bases and J lost 4; bases outside the gene matches: 3. The germline CDR1 and CDR2 sequences are SGHRS and YFSETQ. This CDR3 comprises 15 residues. CDR3: CASSSGTSGGETQYF. The CDR3 coding sequence is TGCGCCAGCAGCAGTGGGACTAGCGGGGGAGAGACCCAGTACTTC.

This clone was detected many times. The chain employs TRBV11-2 and TRBJ2-3; D is uncertain. CDR1 and CDR2 from the germline V gene are SGHAT and FQNNGV. The CDR3 extends over 14 amino acids. V lost 3 bases to trimming and J lost 4 bases, with 11 bases between them. The CDR3 DNA sequence: TGTGCCAGCAGCTTTCAACCCCCGCCAGATACGCAGTATTTT. This sequence encodes CASSFQPPPDTQYF.

The rearrangement links TRBV27 to TRBJ2-2; TRBD1 matches 7 bases. In germline, CDR1 is MNHEY, CDR2 SMNVEV (reference sequence). J gave up 1 base and V 2 bases, and 4 bases lay outside the gene matches. The CDR3 totals 16 residues. In DNA, the CDR3 is TGTGCCAGCAGTTTAGGGGGACAGCTGAACACCGGGGAGCTGTTTTTT. Translating it yields CASSLGGQLNTGELFF.

Of note for this clone: In the same sample, other DNA sequences code for this CDR3. The V and J genes are TRBV28 and TRBJ2-5; D possibly matches TRBD1 or TRBD2 (6 bases each). The CDR3 has 14 amino acids. Trimming left V 3 bases short and J 2 bases short, with 10 bases between. Germline lookup yields CDR1 MDHEN and CDR2 SYDVKM. The CDR3 coding sequence is TGTGCCAGCAGTTTGTCGGGGGCTCAAGAGACCCAGTACTTC. This translates into CASSLSGAQETQYF.

This clone was detected only once. In the same sample, other DNA sequences code for this CDR3. The chain links TRBV6-6 to TRBJ2-3; D ambiguous. The CDR3 extends over 11 amino acids. With 6 bases removed from V and 5 bases from J, the gap between germline ends came to 6 bases. CDR1 and CDR2 (germline): MNHNY, SVGAGI (reference sequence). The CDR3 region is CASRGGDTQYF. For the CDR3, the DNA is TGTGCCAGCAGGGGCGGAGATACGCAGTATTTT.

V and J are TRBV14 and TRBJ2-1; D is possibly TRBD2 (6 bases). The CDR3 is 12 residues long. V shed 4 bases and J shed 8 bases, with 9 bases lying between them. Germline CDR1 SGHDN, CDR2 FVKESK. The CDR3 is CASSPGGYEQFF. The DNA of the CDR3 is TGTGCCAGCAGCCCCGGGGGATATGAGCAGTTCTTC.

This chain joins TRBV16 and TRBJ1-1, with TRBD1 matching 7 bases. Germline loops: CDR1 KGHSY, CDR2 FQNENV. The length of the CDR3 is 14 residues. The trim removed 5 bases at V and 1 base at J, leaving 4 bases unmatched. Here the CDR3 reads CASSEGQRNTEAFF. As DNA, the CDR3 is TGTGCCAGCAGCGAGGGACAGAGGAACACTGAAGCTTTCTTT.

The V gene is TRBV5-4, the J gene TRBJ2-3, with 8 bases identical to TRBD2. Trimming at V came to 4 bases and at J to 1 base, leaving 8 bases not matched to a gene. The CDR3 has 16 amino acids. The V gene's germline CDR1 is SGHNT and CDR2 YYREEE (reference sequence). The CDR3 nucleotides are TGTGCCAGCAGCCCGCCCTTGCGGGAGGGCACAGATACGCAGTATTTT. Translated, it gives CASSPPLREGTDTQYF. The whole variable domain, remainder taken from reference TRBV5-4 and TRBJ2-3, is ETGVTQSPTHLIKTRGQQVTLRCSSQSGHNTVSWYQQALGQGPQFIFQYYREEENGRGNFPPRFSGLQFPNYSSELNVNALELDDSALYLCASSPPLREGTDTQYFGPGTRLTVL.

This clone is a singleton in its sample. The V call is TRBV6-5, the J call TRBJ1-4, with D perhaps TRBD1 (5 bases). Germline V gene lookup returns CDR1 MNHEY and CDR2 SVGAGI. This CDR3 is built from 16 residues. V lost 2 bases, J lost 10 bases, and 20 bases lay in between. CDR3 amino acids: CASSYRLGQVAGKLFF. The CDR3 bases are TGTGCCAGCAGTTACCGCCTGGGGCAGGTGGCCGGAAAACTGTTTTTT.

The chain uses TRBV10-3 and TRBJ2-2; D uncertain. The CDR3 spans 17 residues. Germline V gene data show CDR1 as ENHRY and CDR2 as SYGVKD. The germline V and J ends were trimmed by 8 bases and 0 bases, with 19 bases remaining between them. In DNA, the CDR3 is TGTGCCATCCCAATACGATCGGGTCCAGCGAACACCGGGGAGCTGTTTTTT. It specifies CAIPIRSGPANTGELFF.

The chain combines TRBV7-3 with TRBJ2-3; 8 bases line up with TRBD1. The germline CDR1 and CDR2 sequences are SGHTA and FQGTGA. V was pared by 2 bases and J by 2 bases, with 9 bases of the junction left unmatched. The CDR3 is 17 amino acids. The CDR3 sequence is CASSLLGPGQDTDTQYF. CDR3 nucleotides: TGTGCCAGCAGCTTATTAGGGCCGGGACAGGACACAGATACGCAGTATTTT.

CDR3 in amino acids: CASRPHSSGANVLTF. CDR3 in DNA: TGTGCCAGCAGGCCGCACAGCTCTGGGGCCAACGTCCTGACTTTC. V is TRBV2 and J is TRBJ2-6; no firm D call. Germline assignment: CDR1 SNHLY and CDR2 FYNNEI. The CDR3 runs 15 residues. Trimming removed 6 bases at V and 0 bases at J, with 9 bases between.

The rearrangement uses TRBV18 and TRBJ1-4, with D possibly matching TRBD1 (6 bases). The germline V gene encodes CDR1 KGHSH and CDR2 LQKENI. Trimming took 1 base from V and 4 from J, leaving 10 bases between them. The CDR3 runs 15 residues. CDR3 in DNA: TGTGCCAGCTCACCACAACAGGGTGGTAATGAAAAACTGTTTTTT. Translated, it gives CASSPQQGGNEKLFF.

This clone was detected only a few times. Other DNA sequences in the same sample also yield this CDR3. The V gene is TRBV30, the J gene TRBJ1-1, with D unresolved. The CDR3 extends over 12 amino acids. V lost 4 bases and J 0 bases, leaving 6 bases between the germline ends. Looked up from germline, CDR1 is GTSNPN and CDR2 is SVGIG (reference sequence). This CDR3 reads CAWTGMNTEAFF. CDR3 in DNA: TGTGCCTGGACAGGAATGAACACTGAAGCTTTCTTT.